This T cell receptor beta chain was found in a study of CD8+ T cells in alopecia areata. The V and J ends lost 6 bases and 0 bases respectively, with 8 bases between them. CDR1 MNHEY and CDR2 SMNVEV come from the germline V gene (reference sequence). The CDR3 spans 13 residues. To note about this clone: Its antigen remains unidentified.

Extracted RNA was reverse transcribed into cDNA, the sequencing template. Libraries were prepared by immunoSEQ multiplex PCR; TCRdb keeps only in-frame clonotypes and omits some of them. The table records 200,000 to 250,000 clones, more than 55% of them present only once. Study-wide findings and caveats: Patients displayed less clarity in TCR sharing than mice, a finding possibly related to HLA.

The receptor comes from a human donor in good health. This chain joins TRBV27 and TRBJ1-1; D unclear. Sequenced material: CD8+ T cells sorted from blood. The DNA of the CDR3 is TGTGCCAGCAGCACCGGACTGAACACTGAAGCTTTCTTT. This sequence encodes CASSTGLNTEAFF.